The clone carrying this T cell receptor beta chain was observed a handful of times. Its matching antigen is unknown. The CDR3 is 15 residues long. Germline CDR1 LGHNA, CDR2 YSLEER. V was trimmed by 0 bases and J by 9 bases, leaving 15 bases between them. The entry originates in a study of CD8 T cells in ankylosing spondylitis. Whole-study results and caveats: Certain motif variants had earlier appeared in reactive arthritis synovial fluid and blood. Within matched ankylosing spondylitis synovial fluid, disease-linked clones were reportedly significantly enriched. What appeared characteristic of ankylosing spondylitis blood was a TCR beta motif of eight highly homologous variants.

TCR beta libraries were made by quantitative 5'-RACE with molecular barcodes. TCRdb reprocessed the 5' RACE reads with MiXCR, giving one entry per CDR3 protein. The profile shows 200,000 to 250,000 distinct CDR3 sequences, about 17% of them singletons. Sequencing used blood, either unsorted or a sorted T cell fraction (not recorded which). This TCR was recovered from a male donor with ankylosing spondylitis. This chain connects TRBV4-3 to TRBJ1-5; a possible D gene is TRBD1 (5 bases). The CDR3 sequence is CASSQDRDPGWPQHF. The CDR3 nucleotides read TGCGCCAGCAGCCAAGATAGGGACCCCGGGTGGCCCCAGCATTTT.